This T cell receptor (beta chain) was sequenced during a study of T-cell reconstitution after alpha-beta-depleted transplantation in children (dated by TCRdb to the mid-2010s). Context from the whole study: T-cell immune reconstitution after TCRalphabeta/CD19-depleted allogeneic hematopoietic cell transplantation in children was quantitatively tracked in the study by means of TCR repertoire profiling.

Interpreted using the paper, the treatment or condition label stands for: allogeneic hematopoietic cell transplantation with graft depleted of TCRalphabeta T cells and CD19 B cells. The transplant recipients were children given TCRalphabeta/CD19-depleted allogeneic hematopoietic cell grafts. The V and J ends are trimmed by 4 bases and 8 bases, leaving 9 bases between them. From a lookup of the germline V gene (reference sequence), CDR1 and CDR2 are LNHDA and SQIVND. From the cysteine through the phenylalanine, the CDR3 covers 12 amino acids. Just the 36-base CDR3 DNA is kept, in frame starting at base 1. What the authors observed across the whole study: In some patients, the high TCRbeta diversity seen at day 60 was put down to recipient T cells and intrathymic progenitors that had survived conditioning. Hyperexpanded clone frequencies declined over subsequent months; after one year, T-cell counts and TCRbeta diversity were mostly attributed to newly produced T cells. About two months after transplant, the apparently early recovery of alphabetaT-cell counts reportedly depended on just several hundred clones that had expanded rapidly and came from non-depleted graft cells.

The library relied on PCR. The instrument was an Illumina HiSeq 2500. TCR library preparation used molecular barcoding, with unique molecular identifiers applied to normalize quantification of the TCRbeta repertoire. TCRdb reworked the public reads: Q25 trimming with fastp, MiXCR clone assembly, productive beta chains retained. Each CDR3 protein gets just one entry, which takes the most common genes and DNA from the rows behind it. Within this sample are some 350,000 distinct CDR3 sequences, with 15% to 20% of them counted one time only. Around 41% of the sample belongs to the ten largest clones. Comment on this clonotype: What this receptor recognizes is not known. It has no much larger one-base neighbor in the sample; base qualities were not kept.

Sequencing used PBMCs, mostly from graft donor cells, obtained 360 days after TCRalphabeta/CD19-depleted stem cell transplant. The chain is encoded by TRBV19 joined to TRBJ2-4, with no confidently assigned D gene. This TCR came from a male patient aged 2 to 10 who had a stem cell transplant for acute lymphoblastic leukemia, so the T cells may come from the graft donor. The CDR3 reads as follows: CASSTTPDIQYF. The DNA sequence follows: TGTGCCAGTAGTACTACACCGGACATTCAGTACTTC.